The rows below give T cell receptor beta chains drawn from one sample of a study of blood T cells in healthy people across ages. MiXCR, run by TCRdb on the 5' RACE reads, gives a single entry per CDR3 protein. The sample has around 780,000 distinct CDR3 sequences; around a quarter are singletons. The sample was also reused in another study, on T cells of mothers and their children.

Sequenced material: blood. The receptors come from a boy younger than 18 in good health. The CDR3 runs from the conserved cysteine through the conserved F or W. Fields, in order: J gene, D gene, clone size, V gene, CDR3 protein, CDR3 DNA. D genes are given only for firm matches. Rows give clone size only sometimes, using once, few, many, or a class for an expanded clone.

J gene: TRBJ1-2; D gene: -; clone size: -; V gene: TRBV12-3/TRBV12-4; CDR3 protein: CASSSPRQWGRSGYTF; CDR3 DNA: TGTGCCAGCAGTTCACCCCGACAATGGGGGCGAAGTGGCTACACCTTC
J gene: TRBJ2-2; D gene: TRBD1; clone size: -; V gene: TRBV7-8; CDR3 protein: CASGTGWSTGELFF; CDR3 DNA: TGTGCCAGCGGGACAGGGTGGAGCACCGGGGAGCTGTTTTTT
J gene: TRBJ2-7; D gene: -; clone size: once; V gene: TRBV27; CDR3 protein: CASSLSPESEQYF; CDR3 DNA: TGTGCCAGCAGTTTATCGCCAGAGTCGGAGCAGTACTTC
J gene: TRBJ2-7; D gene: -; clone size: -; V gene: TRBV12-3/TRBV12-4; CDR3 protein: CASSLAWSGSYEQYF; CDR3 DNA: TGTGCCAGCAGTTTAGCCTGGTCGGGGTCCTACGAGCAGTACTTC
J gene: TRBJ1-6; D gene: -; clone size: -; V gene: TRBV7-3; CDR3 protein: CASSLQASVNSPLHF; CDR3 DNA: TGTGCCAGCAGCTTGCAGGCCTCGGTTAATTCACCCCTCCACTTT
J gene: TRBJ2-5; D gene: -; clone size: -; V gene: TRBV11-2; CDR3 protein: CASSLVPGAQEETQYF; CDR3 DNA: TGTGCCAGCAGCTTAGTACCAGGGGCCCAAGAAGAGACCCAGTACTTC
J gene: TRBJ1-6; D gene: -; clone size: few; V gene: TRBV7-2; CDR3 protein: CASSLRPAGASPLHF; CDR3 DNA: TGTGCCAGCAGCTTAAGGCCGGCCGGCGCTTCACCCCTCCACTTT
J gene: TRBJ2-1; D gene: -; clone size: -; V gene: TRBV12-3/TRBV12-4; CDR3 protein: CASTRGPGNDQFF; CDR3 DNA: TGTGCCAGCACCCGAGGTCCGGGGAATGACCAGTTCTTC
J gene: TRBJ2-6; D gene: TRBD2; clone size: -; V gene: TRBV3-1; CDR3 protein: CASSLQTRGGPLLSGANVLTF; CDR3 DNA: TGTGCCAGCAGCCTCCAGACGCGGGGGGGCCCCCTACTCTCTGGGGCCAACGTCCTGACTTTC
J gene: TRBJ1-4; D gene: -; clone size: -; V gene: TRBV2; CDR3 protein: CASIYSWAGNEKLFF; CDR3 DNA: TGTGCCAGCATCTACTCATGGGCAGGGAATGAAAAACTGTTTTTT
J gene: TRBJ2-7; D gene: -; clone size: -; V gene: TRBV5-1; CDR3 protein: CASSIGTTYEQYF; CDR3 DNA: TGTGCCAGCAGCATAGGGACAACTTACGAGCAGTACTTC
J gene: TRBJ2-1; D gene: TRBD2; clone size: once; V gene: TRBV20-1; CDR3 protein: CSARDWLAGSYPYNEQFF; CDR3 DNA: TGCAGTGCTAGAGATTGGCTAGCGGGGTCATACCCCTACAATGAGCAGTTCTTC
J gene: TRBJ2-5; D gene: -; clone size: -; V gene: TRBV7-9; CDR3 protein: CASSLKGAHQETQYF; CDR3 DNA: TGTGCCAGCAGCTTAAAAGGGGCCCACCAAGAGACCCAGTACTTC
J gene: TRBJ2-5; D gene: -; clone size: -; V gene: TRBV10-2; CDR3 protein: CASSEPARETQYF; CDR3 DNA: TGCGCCAGCAGTGAGCCAGCCAGGGAGACCCAGTACTTC
J gene: TRBJ1-2; D gene: TRBD1; clone size: -; V gene: TRBV3-1; CDR3 protein: CASSQGTGNNYGYTF; CDR3 DNA: TGTGCCAGCAGCCAAGGGACAGGGAATAACTATGGCTACACCTTC
J gene: TRBJ1-4; D gene: TRBD1; clone size: -; V gene: TRBV4-1; CDR3 protein: CASSQGQGEGGANEKLFF; CDR3 DNA: TGCGCCAGCAGCCAAGGCCAGGGGGAAGGGGGGGCTAATGAAAAACTGTTTTTT
J gene: TRBJ2-5; D gene: TRBD2; clone size: few; V gene: TRBV12-3/TRBV12-4; CDR3 protein: CASSFPAGGGAILETQYF; CDR3 DNA: TGTGCCAGCAGTTTTCCTGCGGGCGGGGGGGCGATACTAGAGACCCAGTACTTC
J gene: TRBJ2-1; D gene: TRBD2; clone size: -; V gene: TRBV7-2; CDR3 protein: CASSRPGVASGGMNEQFF; CDR3 DNA: TGTGCCAGCAGCCGCCCAGGCGTGGCTAGCGGGGGGATGAATGAGCAGTTCTTC
J gene: TRBJ1-1; D gene: -; clone size: few; V gene: TRBV12-3/TRBV12-4; CDR3 protein: CASSLEGRIGIGEAFF; CDR3 DNA: TGTGCCAGCAGTTTAGAAGGGAGAATAGGGATCGGGGAAGCTTTCTTT
J gene: TRBJ2-5; D gene: -; clone size: -; V gene: TRBV5-5; CDR3 protein: CASSLAWLTYQETQYF; CDR3 DNA: TGTGCCAGCAGCTTGGCGTGGCTGACGTACCAAGAGACCCAGTACTTC
J gene: TRBJ2-7; D gene: TRBD1; clone size: -; V gene: TRBV2; CDR3 protein: CTSSEVDRAYEQYF; CDR3 DNA: TGTACAAGCAGTGAAGTTGACAGGGCCTACGAGCAGTACTTC
J gene: TRBJ2-1; D gene: -; clone size: -; V gene: TRBV7-3; CDR3 protein: CASSLNRAGRGNINEQFF; CDR3 DNA: TGTGCCAGCAGCTTAAACCGGGCTGGGCGGGGAAACATCAATGAGCAGTTCTTC
J gene: TRBJ2-5; D gene: TRBD1; clone size: -; V gene: TRBV28; CDR3 protein: CASHDRASQETQYF; CDR3 DNA: TGTGCCAGCCACGACAGGGCTTCACAAGAGACCCAGTACTTC
J gene: TRBJ2-6; D gene: -; clone size: many; V gene: TRBV3-1; CDR3 protein: CASSRVSGANVLTF; CDR3 DNA: TGTGCCAGCAGCCGGGTGTCTGGGGCCAACGTCCTGACTTTC
J gene: TRBJ2-1; D gene: -; clone size: -; V gene: TRBV5-5; CDR3 protein: CASSGGSEQFF; CDR3 DNA: TGTGCCAGCAGCGGGGGTAGTGAGCAGTTCTTC
J gene: TRBJ2-7; D gene: TRBD2; clone size: -; V gene: TRBV12-5; CDR3 protein: CASGLAIERGGNEQYF; CDR3 DNA: TGTGCTAGTGGTTTGGCGATCGAGCGGGGGGGAAACGAGCAGTACTTC
J gene: TRBJ1-2; D gene: -; clone size: many; V gene: TRBV29-1; CDR3 protein: CSVAQAGYGYTF; CDR3 DNA: TGCAGCGTTGCGCAGGCTGGCTATGGCTACACCTTC
J gene: TRBJ2-1; D gene: -; clone size: few; V gene: TRBV20-1; CDR3 protein: CSAREWTYNEQFF; CDR3 DNA: TGCAGTGCTAGAGAATGGACCTACAATGAGCAGTTCTTC
J gene: TRBJ2-6; D gene: -; clone size: -; V gene: TRBV20-1; CDR3 protein: CSARDYRTSGANVLTF; CDR3 DNA: TGCAGTGCTAGAGATTACAGAACCTCTGGGGCCAACGTCCTGACTTTC
J gene: TRBJ1-1; D gene: -; clone size: -; V gene: TRBV11-2; CDR3 protein: CASSLGLGKGFEAFF; CDR3 DNA: TGTGCCAGCAGCTTAGGACTGGGGAAGGGGTTTGAAGCTTTCTTT
J gene: TRBJ2-3; D gene: -; clone size: -; V gene: TRBV5-1; CDR3 protein: CASSGDSTDTQYF; CDR3 DNA: TGCGCCAGCAGCGGGGACAGCACAGATACGCAGTATTTT
J gene: TRBJ2-5; D gene: -; clone size: -; V gene: TRBV11-2; CDR3 protein: CASSPLVGRVETQYF; CDR3 DNA: TGTGCCAGCAGCCCGCTCGTTGGTAGGGTGGAGACCCAGTACTTC
J gene: TRBJ1-4; D gene: TRBD1; clone size: -; V gene: TRBV7-2; CDR3 protein: CASGETGTATNEKLFF; CDR3 DNA: TGTGCCAGCGGAGAGACAGGGACGGCAACTAATGAAAAACTGTTTTTT
J gene: TRBJ1-4; D gene: TRBD1; clone size: few; V gene: TRBV25-1; CDR3 protein: CASMGQGYTTNEKLFF; CDR3 DNA: TGTGCCAGCATGGGACAGGGATATACAACTAATGAAAAACTGTTTTTT
J gene: TRBJ2-1; D gene: -; clone size: -; V gene: TRBV4-3; CDR3 protein: CASSRDHLGDEQFF; CDR3 DNA: TGCGCCAGCAGTCGCGATCATTTGGGGGATGAGCAGTTCTTC
J gene: TRBJ2-2; D gene: -; clone size: -; V gene: TRBV4-1; CDR3 protein: CASLSIESYFANTGELFF; CDR3 DNA: TGCGCCAGCCTCTCAATCGAATCATACTTCGCGAACACCGGGGAGCTGTTTTTT
J gene: TRBJ2-4; D gene: TRBD1; clone size: few; V gene: TRBV6-5; CDR3 protein: CASSYSGGDRGRAESAKNIQYF; CDR3 DNA: TGTGCCAGCAGTTACTCTGGAGGGGACAGGGGGCGCGCCGAATCGGCCAAAAACATTCAGTACTTC
J gene: TRBJ2-1; D gene: -; clone size: -; V gene: TRBV28; CDR3 protein: CASSHDLRTYNEQFF; CDR3 DNA: TGTGCCAGCAGCCACGATCTGCGAACATACAATGAGCAGTTCTTC
J gene: TRBJ2-7; D gene: -; clone size: -; V gene: TRBV20-1; CDR3 protein: CSARDLRTSYEQYF; CDR3 DNA: TGCAGTGCTAGAGATCTCCGGACTTCCTACGAGCAGTACTTC
J gene: TRBJ2-3; D gene: TRBD1; clone size: -; V gene: TRBV7-9; CDR3 protein: CASSPTGSSTDTQYF; CDR3 DNA: TGTGCCAGCAGCCCGACAGGGTCAAGCACAGATACGCAGTATTTT
J gene: TRBJ1-5; D gene: -; clone size: -; V gene: TRBV27; CDR3 protein: CASSLRPTHSNQPQHF; CDR3 DNA: TGTGCCAGCAGTTTGAGGCCAACCCATAGCAATCAGCCCCAGCATTTT
J gene: TRBJ1-1; D gene: -; clone size: few; V gene: TRBV12-3/TRBV12-4; CDR3 protein: CASRLGEQGDTEAFF; CDR3 DNA: TGTGCCAGCAGACTTGGGGAACAGGGAGACACTGAAGCTTTCTTT
J gene: TRBJ1-2; D gene: TRBD1; clone size: few; V gene: TRBV29-1; CDR3 protein: CSVETPWDRGLGYTF; CDR3 DNA: TGCAGCGTTGAAACACCATGGGACAGGGGGCTCGGCTACACCTTC
J gene: TRBJ1-5; D gene: -; clone size: few; V gene: TRBV12-3/TRBV12-4; CDR3 protein: CASSFRRDQLQHF; CDR3 DNA: TGTGCCAGCAGTTTCCGTCGGGATCAGCTCCAGCATTTT
J gene: TRBJ2-7; D gene: TRBD2; clone size: few; V gene: TRBV6-6; CDR3 protein: CASTALAGGYEQYF; CDR3 DNA: TGTGCCAGCACGGCACTAGCGGGGGGCTACGAGCAGTACTTC
J gene: TRBJ2-7; D gene: TRBD1; clone size: few; V gene: TRBV20-1; CDR3 protein: CSGRGTGTYEQYF; CDR3 DNA: TGCAGTGGGCGTGGGACAGGGACCTACGAGCAGTACTTC
J gene: TRBJ2-5; D gene: -; clone size: -; V gene: TRBV28; CDR3 protein: CASSLGGPGLETQYF; CDR3 DNA: TGTGCCAGCAGTTTAGGCGGCCCCGGTCTGGAGACCCAGTACTTC
J gene: TRBJ1-5; D gene: TRBD1; clone size: -; V gene: TRBV10-3; CDR3 protein: CAIRDRVVDQPQHF; CDR3 DNA: TGTGCCATCAGGGACAGGGTGGTCGATCAGCCCCAGCATTTT
J gene: TRBJ1-2; D gene: -; clone size: -; V gene: TRBV7-9; CDR3 protein: CASSLSLTGAYGYTF; CDR3 DNA: TGTGCCAGCAGCCTGTCGTTAACAGGTGCCTATGGCTACACCTTC
J gene: TRBJ2-7; D gene: -; clone size: -; V gene: TRBV5-1; CDR3 protein: CASSFSRSRGDPYEQYF; CDR3 DNA: TGCGCCAGCAGCTTCTCCCGGTCGAGGGGGGACCCCTACGAGCAGTACTTC
J gene: TRBJ2-6; D gene: -; clone size: once; V gene: TRBV28; CDR3 protein: CASMAGGSSGANVLTF; CDR3 DNA: TGTGCCAGCATGGCAGGGGGGAGCTCTGGGGCCAACGTCCTGACTTTC
J gene: TRBJ2-7; D gene: -; clone size: few; V gene: TRBV10-2; CDR3 protein: CASSEWAGATMTYEQYF; CDR3 DNA: TGCGCCAGCAGTGAGTGGGCGGGGGCCACCATGACCTACGAGCAGTACTTC
J gene: TRBJ2-5; D gene: -; clone size: -; V gene: TRBV6-6; CDR3 protein: CASSPHTSGSVETQYF; CDR3 DNA: TGTGCCAGCAGCCCCCACACGTCTGGGTCGGTGGAGACCCAGTACTTC
J gene: TRBJ2-5; D gene: -; clone size: -; V gene: TRBV12-3/TRBV12-4; CDR3 protein: CASSYRDSGETQYF; CDR3 DNA: TGTGCCAGCAGTTACCGAGATAGCGGAGAGACCCAGTACTTC
J gene: TRBJ2-5; D gene: TRBD1; clone size: -; V gene: TRBV14; CDR3 protein: CASSQGQGQTQYF; CDR3 DNA: TGTGCCAGCAGCCAAGGACAGGGGCAGACCCAGTACTTC
J gene: TRBJ2-7; D gene: TRBD2; clone size: -; V gene: TRBV27; CDR3 protein: CASTHIIAGGIPTYEQYF; CDR3 DNA: TGTGCCAGCACCCATATTATAGCGGGGGGAATCCCAACCTACGAGCAGTACTTC
J gene: TRBJ2-7; D gene: TRBD2; clone size: few; V gene: TRBV5-1; CDR3 protein: CASSSILAGSSYEQYF; CDR3 DNA: TGCGCCAGCAGCTCTATACTAGCGGGGAGCTCCTACGAGCAGTACTTC
J gene: TRBJ2-5; D gene: TRBD2; clone size: -; V gene: TRBV20-1; CDR3 protein: CSASPGLAGSQETQYF; CDR3 DNA: TGCAGTGCTAGCCCCGGACTAGCGGGGAGCCAAGAGACCCAGTACTTC
J gene: TRBJ2-5; D gene: -; clone size: -; V gene: TRBV20-1; CDR3 protein: CSAKTGREIQETQYF; CDR3 DNA: TGCAGTGCAAAGACAGGGAGGGAGATCCAAGAGACCCAGTACTTC
J gene: TRBJ2-1; D gene: TRBD2; clone size: -; V gene: TRBV4-1; CDR3 protein: CASSPSAGGLSYNEQFF; CDR3 DNA: TGCGCCAGCAGCCCCTCAGCGGGGGGGCTTTCCTACAATGAGCAGTTCTTC